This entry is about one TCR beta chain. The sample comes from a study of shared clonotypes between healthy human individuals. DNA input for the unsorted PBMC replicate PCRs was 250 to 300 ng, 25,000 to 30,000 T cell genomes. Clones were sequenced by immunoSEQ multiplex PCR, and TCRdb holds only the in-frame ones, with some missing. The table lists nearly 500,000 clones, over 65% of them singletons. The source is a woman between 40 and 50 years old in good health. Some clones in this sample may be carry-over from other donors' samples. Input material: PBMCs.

The CDR3 DNA follows: TGTGCCAGCAGTTCCGTCGGACGGGCGGACACTGAAGCTTTCTTT. This translates into CASSSVGRADTEAFF. V usage is TRBV27 and J usage is TRBJ1-1; D is unresolved. CDR3 length: 15 amino acids. The V end was cut by 4 bases, the J end by 3 bases, with 15 bases between. Germline V lookup: CDR1 MNHEY, CDR2 SMNVEV (reference sequence).